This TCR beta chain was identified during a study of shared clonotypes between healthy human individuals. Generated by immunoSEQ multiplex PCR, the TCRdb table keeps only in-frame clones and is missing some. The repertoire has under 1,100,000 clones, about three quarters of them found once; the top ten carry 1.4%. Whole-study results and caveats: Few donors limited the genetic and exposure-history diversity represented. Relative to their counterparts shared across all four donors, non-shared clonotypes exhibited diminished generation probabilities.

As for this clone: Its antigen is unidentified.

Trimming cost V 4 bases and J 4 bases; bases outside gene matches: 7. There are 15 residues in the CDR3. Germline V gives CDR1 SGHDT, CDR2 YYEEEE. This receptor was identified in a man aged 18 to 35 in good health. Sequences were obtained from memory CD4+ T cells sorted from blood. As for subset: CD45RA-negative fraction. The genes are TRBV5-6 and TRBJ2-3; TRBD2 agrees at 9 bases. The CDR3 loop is CASSRPGGGADTQYF. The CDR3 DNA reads TGTGCCAGCAGCCGCCCGGGCGGGGGGGCAGATACGCAGTATTTT. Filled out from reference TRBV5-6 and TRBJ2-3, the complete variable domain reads DAGVTQSPTHLIKTRGQQVTLRCSPKSGHDTVSWYQQALGQGPQFIFQYYEEEERQRGNFPDRFSGHQFPNYSSELNVNALLLGDSALYLCASSRPGGGADTQYFGPGTRLTVL.